These T cell receptor beta chains were read from a single sample in a study of CD8 T cells in ankylosing spondylitis. TCRdb reprocessed the 5' RACE reads with MiXCR, giving one entry per CDR3 protein. The sample yields just under 550,000 distinct CDR3 sequences, about 13% seen once. The sample consisted of blood, either unsorted or a sorted T cell fraction (not recorded which). The receptors originated from a male donor with ankylosing spondylitis. The CDR3 runs from the conserved cysteine through the conserved F or W. For some rows the clone size is stated as once, few or many, or as a class when expanded; others skip it.

TRBV5-1 | many | CASSLDPVGNEQFF
TRBV3-1 | many | CASSQSQNRKNTQYF
TRBV19 | . | CASSEDSFNQPQHF
TRBV27 | many | CASSPTWRHGELFF
TRBV24-1 | few | CATSDSDRGLGGYTF
TRBV7-2 | many | CASSLMVDQPQHF
TRBV20-1 | . | CSAREGQGFSPLHF
TRBV19 | . | CASSIWARTNTGELFF
TRBV12-3/TRBV12-4 | . | CACSFPPMQGGALYGYTF
TRBV29-1 | . | CSVRTGAAYEQYF
TRBV27 | . | CASSPMRVGTEAFF